Reported below is one T cell receptor (beta chain). Its antigen is unknown. V dropped 3 bases and J dropped 1 base, with 8 bases sitting between them. Germline V gene data show CDR1 as SEHNR and CDR2 as FQNEAQ (reference sequence). CDR3 size: 14 residues. These data come from a study of OX40 agonist ivuxolimab in advanced cancers. Study summary: Ivuxolimab is an agonistic anti-OX40 (CD134) antibody, and patients were treated with it.

Overall study results and limits: In the expanded peripheral T cells, antigen specificity was never determined.

Data came from immunoSEQ multiplex PCR; TCRdb stores just in-frame clones and leaves some out. Here the sample spans about 78,000 clones, roughly 84% being singletons. The chain carries TRBV7-9 and TRBJ2-3; TRBD1 might be the D (5 bases). This specimen consisted of CD4+ or CD8+ T cells sorted from blood, obtained in a trial of the OX40 agonist ivuxolimab. The clonotype originates from an adult with an advanced solid tumor such as melanoma, head and neck, liver or kidney cancer. CDR3 nucleotide sequence: TGTGCCAGCAGCTTTGTAGGGGGCACAGATACGCAGTATTTT. Translating it yields CASSFVGGTDTQYF.